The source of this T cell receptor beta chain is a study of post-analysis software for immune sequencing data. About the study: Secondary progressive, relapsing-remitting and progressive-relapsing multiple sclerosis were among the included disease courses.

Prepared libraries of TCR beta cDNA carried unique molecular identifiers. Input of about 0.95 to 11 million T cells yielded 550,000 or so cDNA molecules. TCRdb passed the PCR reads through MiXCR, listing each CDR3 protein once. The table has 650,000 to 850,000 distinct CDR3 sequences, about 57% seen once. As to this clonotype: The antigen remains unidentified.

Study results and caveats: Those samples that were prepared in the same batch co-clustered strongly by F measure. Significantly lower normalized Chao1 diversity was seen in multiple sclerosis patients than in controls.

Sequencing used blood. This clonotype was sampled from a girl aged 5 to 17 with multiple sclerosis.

The CDR3 loop is CASSQMTSGVETQYF. As DNA, the CDR3 is TGCGCCAGCAGCCAAATGACTAGCGGGGTGGAGACCCAGTACTTC. The rearrangement uses TRBV4-1 and TRBJ2-5; 11 bases map to TRBD2. CDR1 and CDR2 from the germline V gene are MGHRA and YSYEKL. The trim removed 2 bases at V and 5 bases at J, leaving 4 bases unmatched. CDR3 length equals 15 residues.